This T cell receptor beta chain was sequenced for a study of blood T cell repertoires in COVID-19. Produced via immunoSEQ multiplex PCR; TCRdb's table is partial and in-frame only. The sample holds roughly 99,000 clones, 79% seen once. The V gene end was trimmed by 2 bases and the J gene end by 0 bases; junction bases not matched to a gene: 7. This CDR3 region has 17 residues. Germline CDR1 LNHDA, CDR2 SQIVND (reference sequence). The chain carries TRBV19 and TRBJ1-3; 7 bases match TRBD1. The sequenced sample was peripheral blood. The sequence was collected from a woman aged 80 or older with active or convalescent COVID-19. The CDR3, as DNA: TGTGCCAGTAGTATACAGACAGGGATCCGCTCTGGAAACACCATATATTTT. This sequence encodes CASSIQTGIRSGNTIYF.